The following is a T cell receptor (beta chain) sequence with its context. This sample stems from a study of cytomegalovirus exposure and HLA in healthy donors. Primers: 60 Vbeta forward and 13 Jbeta reverse. Clones were sequenced by immunoSEQ multiplex PCR, and TCRdb holds only the in-frame ones, with some missing. The sample lists some 120,000 clones, 65% to 85% occurring once. Healthy bone marrow donors made up the cohort. The CDR3 contains 15 residues. Germline trimming cut 3 bases from V and 2 bases from J; bases unmatched to any gene: 5. Germline V gives CDR1 SGHNT, CDR2 YYREEE (reference sequence).

The chain joins TRBV5-4 to TRBJ2-3; 8 bases fit TRBD2. The specimen was PBMCs. This sequence originates from a man aged 45 to 65 in good health and CMV-seronegative. CDR3 DNA: TGTGCCAGCAGCTCGGGACTAGGGGACACAGATACGCAGTATTTT. Its translation: CASSSGLGDTDTQYF.